This T cell receptor beta chain was found in a study of shared clonotypes between healthy human individuals. Concerning this clone itself: This sample also contains other DNA sequences that code for the same CDR3.

Using immunoSEQ multiplex PCR, the repertoire was profiled, and TCRdb retains in-frame clones only, with some absent. The sample consists of 2 million to 2.5 million clones, around 93% of them appearing once. The V end lost 3 bases, the J end lost 0 bases, and 10 bases lay between the germline ends. The CDR3 extends over 15 amino acids. Germline V gives CDR1 SGHRS, CDR2 YFSETQ. This chain uses TRBV5-1 with TRBJ2-1; maybe TRBD1 (6 bases). This sequence originates from a young man in good health. Some clones in this sample may be carry-over from other donors' samples. The sample consisted of naive CD4+ T cells from PBMCs. As to subset: CD45RA+ positively selected. The CDR3: CASSSGVSSYNEQFF. Here the CDR3 DNA reads TGCGCCAGCAGCTCAGGGGTAAGCTCCTACAATGAGCAGTTCTTC. The whole variable domain, filled in from reference TRBV5-1 and TRBJ2-1, reads KAGVTQTPRYLIKTRGQQVTLSCSPISGHRSVSWYQQTPGQGLQFLFEYFSETQRNKGNFPGRFSGRQFSNSRSEMNVSTLELGDSALYLCASSSGVSSYNEQFFGPGTRLTVL.